This TCR beta chain was profiled in a study of shared clonotypes between healthy human individuals. This table comes from immunoSEQ multiplex PCR, and its TCRdb copy is limited to in-frame clones, with some not included. The table has about 1,500,000 clones, 95% to 97% seen once; the top ten hold roughly 1.2%. CDR3 size: 10 residues. V lost 5 bases, J lost 14 bases, and 6 bases stayed unmatched. Germline CDR1 and CDR2: DFQATT and SNEGSKA (reference sequence). The study enrolled healthy HIV-negative adults without recent acute infections or vaccinations as donors. The clonotype comes from a young man in good health. Source material: naive CD4+ T cells sorted from blood. Subset described: CD45RA+ positively selected. The rearrangement links TRBV20-1 to TRBJ2-1; 7 bases are shared with TRBD2. The CDR3 is CSALLALEFF. CDR3 DNA sequence: TGCAGTGCTTTACTAGCGCTTGAGTTCTTC.